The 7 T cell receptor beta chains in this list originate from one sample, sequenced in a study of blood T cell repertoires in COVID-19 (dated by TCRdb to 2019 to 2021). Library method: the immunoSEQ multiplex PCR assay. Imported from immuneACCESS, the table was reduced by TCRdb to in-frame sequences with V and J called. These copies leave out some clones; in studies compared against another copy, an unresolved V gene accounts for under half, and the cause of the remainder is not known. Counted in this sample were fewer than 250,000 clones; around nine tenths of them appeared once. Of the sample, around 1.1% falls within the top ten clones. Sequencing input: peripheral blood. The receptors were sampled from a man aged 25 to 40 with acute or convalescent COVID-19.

The CDR3 spells CASSLPYRTANIQYF. The CDR3 coding sequence is TGTGCCAGCAGTCTACCTTATCGGACAGCAAACATTCAGTACTTC. The V gene is TRBV28, the J gene TRBJ2-4, with a tentative D call TRBD1 (6 bases). The CDR3 loop spans 15 amino acids. Germline values: CDR1 MDHEN, CDR2 SYDVKM. V gave up 5 bases and J gave up 6 bases, with 17 bases separating them. Variable domain in full (rest from reference TRBV28 and TRBJ2-4): DVKVTQSSRYLVKRTGEKVFLECVQDMDHENMFWYRQDPGLGLRLIYFSYDVKMKEKGDIPEGYSVSREKKERFSLILESASTNQTSMYLCASSLPYRTANIQYFGAGTRLSVL.

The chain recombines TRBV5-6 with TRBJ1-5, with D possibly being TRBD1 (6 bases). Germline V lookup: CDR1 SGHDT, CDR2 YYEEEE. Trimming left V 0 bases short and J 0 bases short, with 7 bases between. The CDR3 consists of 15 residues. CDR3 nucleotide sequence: TGTGCCAGCAGCTTGGCAGGGGTTAGCAATCAGCCCCAGCATTTT. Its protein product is CASSLAGVSNQPQHF.

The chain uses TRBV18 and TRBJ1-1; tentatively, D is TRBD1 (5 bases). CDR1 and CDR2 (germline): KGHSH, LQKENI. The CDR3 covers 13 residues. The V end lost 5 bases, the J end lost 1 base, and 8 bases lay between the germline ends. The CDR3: CASSGGQNTEAFF. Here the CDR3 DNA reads TGTGCCAGCTCAGGCGGACAGAACACTGAAGCTTTCTTT.

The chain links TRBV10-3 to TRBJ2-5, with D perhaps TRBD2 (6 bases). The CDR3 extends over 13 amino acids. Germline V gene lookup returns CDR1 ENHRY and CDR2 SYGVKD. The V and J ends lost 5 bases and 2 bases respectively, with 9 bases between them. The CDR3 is CAISWGLQETQYF. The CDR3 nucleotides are TGTGCCATCAGTTGGGGACTGCAAGAGACCCAGTACTTC.

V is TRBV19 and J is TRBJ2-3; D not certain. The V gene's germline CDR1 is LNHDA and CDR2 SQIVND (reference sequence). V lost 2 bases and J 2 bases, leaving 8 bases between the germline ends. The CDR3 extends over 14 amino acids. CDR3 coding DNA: TGTGCCAGTAGTATATCGCGGTCCACAGATACGCAGTATTTT. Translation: CASSISRSTDTQYF.

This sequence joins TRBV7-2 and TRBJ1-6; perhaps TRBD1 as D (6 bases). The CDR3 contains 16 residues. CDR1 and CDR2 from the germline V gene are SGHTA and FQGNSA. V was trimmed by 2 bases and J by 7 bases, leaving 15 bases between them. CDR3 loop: CASSLRSGQKNSPLHF. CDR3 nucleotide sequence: TGTGCCAGCAGCTTACGGTCCGGACAGAAAAATTCACCCCTCCACTTT.

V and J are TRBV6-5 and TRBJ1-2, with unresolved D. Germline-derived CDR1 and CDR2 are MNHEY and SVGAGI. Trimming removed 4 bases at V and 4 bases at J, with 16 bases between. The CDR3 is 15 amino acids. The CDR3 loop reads CASSSGKLKSYGYTF. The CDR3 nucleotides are TGTGCCAGCAGTTCCGGGAAACTAAAAAGCTATGGCTACACCTTC.